This is a list of T cell receptor beta chains from one sample in a study of cytotoxic CD8 clonotypes in ibrutinib-treated CLL. Measured with immunoSEQ multiplex PCR; TCRdb has only the in-frame clones, and not every one. The sample comprises approximately 200,000 clones, roughly 72% of which are singletons, and over 10% rests with the top ten. The source material was PBMCs, sampled after 24 months of ibrutinib treatment. Receptors originate from a human donor with chronic lymphocytic leukemia. Each CDR3 is given with its conserved first and last residue. D genes are given only for firm matches. Clone size appears in some rows only: once, few, many, or a class for an expanded clone.

TRBD1 | TRBJ1-4 | . | TRBV4-2 | TGTGCCAGCAGCCAAGATCCTGGCAGGGGGGTTGCAACTAATGAAAAACTGTTTTTT | CASSQDPGRGVATNEKLFF
. | TRBJ2-3 | . | TRBV21-1 | TGTGCCACCTGGCCGGGACTAGCGGGAGCCACAGATACGCAGTATTTT | CATWPGLAGATDTQYF
TRBD1 | TRBJ2-5 | . | TRBV19 | TGTGCCAGTAGTCCCGCAAGGAGGACAGGCGTGGGAATCCAGTACTTC | CASSPARRTGVGIQYF
. | TRBJ2-1 | . | TRBV7-9 | TGTGCCAGCAGCATCGGGGCAGAACTCAATGAGCAGTTCTTC | CASSIGAELNEQFF
. | TRBJ2-7 | . | TRBV9 | TGTGCCAGCAGCGTCGCCCCCGACAGTTCCTACGAGCAGTACTTC | CASSVAPDSSYEQYF
. | TRBJ2-7 | . | TRBV4-3 | TGCGCCAGCAGCCAGGACAGCTACGAGCAGTACTTC | CASSQDSYEQYF
TRBD2 | TRBJ2-3 | . | TRBV5-1 | TGCGCCAGCAGCTTCGTCTTTGCGGGAGTTCACACAGATACGCAGTATTTT | CASSFVFAGVHTDTQYF
TRBD2 | TRBJ2-7 | . | TRBV2 | TGTGCCAGCAGTGCGACTAGCGGGAAATCCTACGAGCAGTACTTC | CASSATSGKSYEQYF
TRBD2 | TRBJ2-1 | . | TRBV10-3 | TGTGCCATCAGTGACGTCGGCGGGAGGGTCTACAATGAGCAGTTCTTC | CAISDVGGRVYNEQFF
. | TRBJ1-3 | few | TRBV6-6 | TGTGCCAGCGAGGGGCCAGGAAACACCATATATTTT | CASEGPGNTIYF
. | TRBJ1-2 | . | TRBV6-1 | TGTGCCAGCAGTGAAGGGTTAGGGTATCTGGGGGGCTACACCTTC | CASSEGLGYLGGYTF
TRBD1 | TRBJ1-2 | . | TRBV10-3 | TGTGCCATCAGTGAGTCGGCATTCAGGACAGGGAACTATGGCTACACCTTC | CAISESAFRTGNYGYTF
TRBD2 | TRBJ2-2 | . | TRBV6-4 | TGTGCCAGCAGAACGACTAGCGGGGCCGGGGAGCTGTTTTTT | CASRTTSGAGELFF
TRBD2 | TRBJ2-7 | once | TRBV4-3 | TGCGCCAGCAGCCAAGGACTAGCGGGTTACTACGAGCAGTACTTC | CASSQGLAGYYEQYF
. | TRBJ2-2 | few | TRBV6-1 | TGTGCCAGCAGTGGAGTCGAGACTATCCTGAACACCGGGGAGCTGTTTTTT | CASSGVETILNTGELFF
TRBD2 | TRBJ2-7 | . | TRBV9 | TGTGCCAGCAGTCTGACTAGCGGAGGTTCCTACGAGCAGTACTTC | CASSLTSGGSYEQYF
TRBD2 | TRBJ2-1 | . | TRBV4-2 | TGTGCCAGCAGCCAAAAACCTCCCGTTAGCGGGGGTGACCTCTACAATGAGCAGTTCTTC | CASSQKPPVSGGDLYNEQFF
. | TRBJ2-1 | . | TRBV5-1 | TGCGCCAGCAGCTTGACCGCGAGTCTACCCTACAATGAGCAGTTCTTC | CASSLTASLPYNEQFF
. | TRBJ2-7 | . | TRBV7-6 | TGTGCCAGCAGCTTAGCGGTACTGGGCGTGGGTATCGACGAGCAGTACTTC | CASSLAVLGVGIDEQYF
. | TRBJ1-4 | . | TRBV11-2 | TGTGCCAGCAGCCCAGGGGCGTTATCTGAAAAACTGTTTTTT | CASSPGALSEKLFF
. | TRBJ2-7 | . | TRBV6-5 | TGTGCCAGCAGTTACCTAGGAGCCTACGAGCAGTACTTC | CASSYLGAYEQYF
. | TRBJ1-1 | . | TRBV6-6 | TGTGCCAGCAGCTACCCAGGGTACGGGTCTGAAGCTTTCTTT | CASSYPGYGSEAFF
TRBD1 | TRBJ1-1 | . | TRBV5-1 | TGCGCCAGCAGCATGTACAGGGGTGACACTGAAGCTTTCTTT | CASSMYRGDTEAFF
TRBD1 | TRBJ1-2 | few | TRBV18 | TGTGCCAGCTCACCCGAACAGGGGTTGTTCTATGGCTACACCTTC | CASSPEQGLFYGYTF
. | TRBJ1-1 | few | TRBV4-2 | TGTGCCAGCAGCCAAGGATTCACTGAAGCTTTCTTT | CASSQGFTEAFF
. | TRBJ1-2 | few | TRBV28 | TGTGCCAGCAGCCGTCGCGACAGGTTGTTGGGAGGCTACACCTTC | CASSRRDRLLGGYTF
TRBD2 | TRBJ2-3 | . | TRBV7-2 | TGTGCCAGCAGCCGAATACTAGCGGATCACACAGATACGCAGTATTTT | CASSRILADHTDTQYF
TRBD2 | TRBJ2-7 | . | TRBV6-6 | TGTGCCAGCAGTTACTCTAGCGGGAGTGGAGTCTACGAGCAGTACTTC | CASSYSSGSGVYEQYF
TRBD2 | TRBJ2-1 | . | TRBV15 | TGTGCCACCAGCACATCGGGACTAGCGGCAGGGAATGAGCAGTTCTTC | CATSTSGLAAGNEQFF
. | TRBJ2-3 | . | TRBV5-6 | TGTGCCAGCAGCTCGACCACAGATACGCAGTATTTT | CASSSTTDTQYF
. | TRBJ2-1 | . | TRBV27 | TGTGCCAGCAGTTCCACCCCGTACAATGAGCAGTTCTTC | CASSSTPYNEQFF
. | TRBJ2-5 | once | TRBV6-5 | TGTGCCATACGCCGGGACGCACAAGAGACCCAGTACTTC | CAIRRDAQETQYF
. | TRBJ1-4 | . | TRBV11-2 | TGTGCCAGCAGCTTAGTTTATTCCGCGGTGTTTTTT | CASSLVYSAVFF
TRBD1 | TRBJ1-1 | few | TRBV7-9 | TGTGCCAGTCGGATGGGACAGGTAGAAGTTGAAGCTTTCTTT | CASRMGQVEVEAFF
. | TRBJ2-1 | . | TRBV11-2 | TGTGCCAGCAGCGTCCAGCGTCTATACAATGAGCAGTTCTTC | CASSVQRLYNEQFF
. | TRBJ2-3 | . | TRBV28 | TGTGCCAGCAGTTTATACGGGGATACGCAGTATTTT | CASSLYGDTQYF
. | TRBJ1-5 | . | TRBV19 | TGTGCCAGTAGTATTCGGGGGGCGGTTATTCAGCCCCAGCATTTT | CASSIRGAVIQPQHF
TRBD2 | TRBJ2-5 | . | TRBV19 | TGTGCCAGTAGTATAGGACTAGCGGGGTGGGAGACCCAGTACTTC | CASSIGLAGWETQYF
. | TRBJ2-7 | . | TRBV28 | TGTGCCAGCAGTTTAGAGGCTGGTTCCTACGAGCAGTACTTC | CASSLEAGSYEQYF
. | TRBJ2-7 | . | TRBV7-9 | TGTGCCAGCCTAGTAGAAGGCTACGAGCAGTACTTC | CASLVEGYEQYF
TRBD2 | TRBJ2-7 | . | TRBV15 | TGTGCCACCAGCAGACAAATGACGCCGGGACTAGCGGCCACCTACGAGCAGTACTTC | CATSRQMTPGLAATYEQYF
. | TRBJ2-7 | . | TRBV2 | TGTGCCAGCAGGACCTGGGGCCACGAGCAGTACTTC | CASRTWGHEQYF
. | TRBJ1-1 | . | TRBV7-8 | TGTGCCAGCAGCTTAGTTGTGACAGGGAACACTGAAGCTTTCTTT | CASSLVVTGNTEAFF
TRBD1 | TRBJ1-3 | few | TRBV7-7 | TGTGCCAGCAGCCCGGGACAGGGCAACACCATATATTTT | CASSPGQGNTIYF
. | TRBJ2-6 | . | TRBV27 | TGTGCCAGCCGACCCGGACTGTCTGGGGCCAACGTCCTGACTTTC | CASRPGLSGANVLTF
TRBD2 | TRBJ2-1 | . | TRBV7-2 | TGTGCCAGCAGCAGGACTAGCGGGAGGGCCGAATATGAGCAGTTCTTC | CASSRTSGRAEYEQFF
TRBD1 | TRBJ2-1 | few | TRBV2 | TGTGCCAGCAGTGGATGGGACAGGGCGGACAATGAGCAGTTCTTC | CASSGWDRADNEQFF
TRBD2 | TRBJ2-7 | . | TRBV4-3 | TGCGCCAGCAGCCATGATGGACTAGCGGGGTACTACGAGCAGTACTTC | CASSHDGLAGYYEQYF
. | TRBJ2-5 | once | TRBV5-6 | TGTGCCAGCAGCCCGGACGGGGGCCCCCGGACCCAGTACTTC | CASSPDGGPRTQYF
. | TRBJ1-4 | few | TRBV2 | TGTGCCAGCAGTAGGGACCTTGGGGAACTGTTTTTT | CASSRDLGELFF
TRBD2 | TRBJ2-1 | once | TRBV9 | TGTGCCAGCAGCGCGAGATCTAGCGGGAGGGTTAATGAGCAGTTCTTC | CASSARSSGRVNEQFF
. | TRBJ2-7 | many | TRBV30 | TGTGCCTGGAGTCCGCCGGTAGTAGGGTCCTACGAGCAGTACTTC | CAWSPPVVGSYEQYF
. | TRBJ2-7 | . | TRBV13 | TGTGCCAGCAAGCATGAATTAACCTACGAGCAGTACTTC | CASKHELTYEQYF
. | TRBJ1-1 | many | TRBV4-3 | TGCGCCAGCAGCCAAGATCGGAACACTGAAGCTTTCTTT | CASSQDRNTEAFF
TRBD1 | TRBJ1-2 | few | TRBV28 | TGTGCCAGTAAGACAGGGGCGGACTATGGCTACACCTTC | CASKTGADYGYTF
TRBD1 | TRBJ1-1 | . | TRBV7-2 | TGTGCCAGCAGCCCTCGACAGGGGTCTAGCACTGAAGCTTTCTTT | CASSPRQGSSTEAFF
. | TRBJ1-1 | . | TRBV5-1 | TGCGCCAGCACCTTCGGGACTGAAGCTTTCTTT | CASTFGTEAFF
. | TRBJ1-5 | . | TRBV15 | TGTGCCACCAGAGCAGCAGGGATGCGTAGCAATCAGCCCCAGCATTTT | CATRAAGMRSNQPQHF
. | TRBJ2-5 | . | TRBV30 | TGTGCCTGGAGTTCTTTGGGAGAGACCCAGTACTTC | CAWSSLGETQYF
. | TRBJ2-1 | . | TRBV6-4 | TGTGCCAGCAGTTTTAAGGGGACTGGGCTCGGAGAGCAGTTCTTC | CASSFKGTGLGEQFF